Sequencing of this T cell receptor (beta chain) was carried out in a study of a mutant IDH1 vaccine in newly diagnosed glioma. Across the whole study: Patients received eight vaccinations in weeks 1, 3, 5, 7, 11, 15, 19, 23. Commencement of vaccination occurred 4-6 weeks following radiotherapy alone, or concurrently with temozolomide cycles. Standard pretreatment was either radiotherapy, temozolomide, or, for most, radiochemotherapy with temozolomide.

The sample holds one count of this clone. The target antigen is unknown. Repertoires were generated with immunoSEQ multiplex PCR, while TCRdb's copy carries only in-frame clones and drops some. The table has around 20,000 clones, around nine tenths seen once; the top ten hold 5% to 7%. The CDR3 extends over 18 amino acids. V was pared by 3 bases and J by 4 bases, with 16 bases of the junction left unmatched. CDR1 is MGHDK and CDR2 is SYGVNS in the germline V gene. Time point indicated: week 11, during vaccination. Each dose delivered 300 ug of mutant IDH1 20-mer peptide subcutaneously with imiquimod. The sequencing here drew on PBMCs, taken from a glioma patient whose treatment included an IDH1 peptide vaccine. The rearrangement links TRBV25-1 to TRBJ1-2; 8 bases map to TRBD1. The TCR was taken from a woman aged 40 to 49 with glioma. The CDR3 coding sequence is TGTGCCAGCAGTGACTTCTCCCACGCCGGACAGGGTTCCTATGGCTACACCTTC. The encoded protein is CASSDFSHAGQGSYGYTF.